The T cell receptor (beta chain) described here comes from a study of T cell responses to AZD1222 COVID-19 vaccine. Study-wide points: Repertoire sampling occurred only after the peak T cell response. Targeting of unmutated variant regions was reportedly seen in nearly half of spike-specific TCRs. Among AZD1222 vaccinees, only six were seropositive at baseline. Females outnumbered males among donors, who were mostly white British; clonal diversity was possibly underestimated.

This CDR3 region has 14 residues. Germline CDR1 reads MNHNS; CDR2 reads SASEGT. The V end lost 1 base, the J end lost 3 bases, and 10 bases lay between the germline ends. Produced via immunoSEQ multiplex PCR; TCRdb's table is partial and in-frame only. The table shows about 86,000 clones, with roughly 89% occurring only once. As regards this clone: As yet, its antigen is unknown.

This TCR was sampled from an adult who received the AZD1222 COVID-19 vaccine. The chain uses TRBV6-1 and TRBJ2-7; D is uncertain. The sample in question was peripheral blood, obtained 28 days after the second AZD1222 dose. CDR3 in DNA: TGTGCCAGCAGTGAAGGGGGAACGGGCTACGAGCAGTACGTC. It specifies CASSEGGTGYEQYV.